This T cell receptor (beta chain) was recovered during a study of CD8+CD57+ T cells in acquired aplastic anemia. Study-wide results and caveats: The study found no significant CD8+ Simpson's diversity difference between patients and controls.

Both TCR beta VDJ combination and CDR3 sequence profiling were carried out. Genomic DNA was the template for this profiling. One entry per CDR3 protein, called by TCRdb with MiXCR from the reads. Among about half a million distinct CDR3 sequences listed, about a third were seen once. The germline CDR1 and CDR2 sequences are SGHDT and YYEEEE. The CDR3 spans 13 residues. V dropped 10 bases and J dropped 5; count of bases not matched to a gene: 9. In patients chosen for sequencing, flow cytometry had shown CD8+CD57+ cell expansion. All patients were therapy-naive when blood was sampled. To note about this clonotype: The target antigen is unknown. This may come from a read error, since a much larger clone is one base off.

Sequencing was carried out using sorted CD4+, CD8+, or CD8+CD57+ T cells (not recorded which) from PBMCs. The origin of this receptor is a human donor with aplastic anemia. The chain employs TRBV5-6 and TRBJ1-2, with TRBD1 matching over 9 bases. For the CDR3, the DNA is TGTGCCGGCCTCCCACAGGGGGCATATGGCTACACCTTC. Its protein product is CAGLPQGAYGYTF.